The T cell receptor beta chain described here comes from a study of human CD8 memory T cell subsets. Broader study findings: Chao1-based estimation suggested that stem-like memory T cells exhibit greater diversity than precursor exhausted T cells. For stem-like memory and precursor exhausted T cells, diversity was similarly high, which was not true of effector memory cells.

As for this clonotype: Its antigen is undetermined.

The TCR beta sequencing libraries came from UMI-labeled 5' RACE. In the original processing: Across the sequenced material, each individual TCR beta library was found to contain somewhere between about 2,600 and 18,000 functional CDR3 beta clonotypes. TCRdb reworked the 5' RACE reads into one entry per CDR3 protein, no DNA. V and J calls and clone size were set by TCRdb, not the authors. The sample yields roughly 7,000 distinct CDR3 sequences, of which the top ten take up 20% to 30%. Cells classed as stem-like memory CD8+ T cells (TSTEM) were CCR7+ PD-1- TIGIT-. Germline assignment: CDR1 LNHDA and CDR2 SQIVND (reference sequence). The CDR3 sequence is 16 residues long.

The receptor was derived from a human donor in good health. V usage is TRBV19 and J usage is TRBJ1-1; TCRdb lists TRBD1, though no DNA is available to test this call. Sequencing used CD8+ stem-like memory T cells (TSCM and TCM) sorted from PBMCs. Indicated subset: stem-like memory CD8 T cells (TSTEM), CCR7+ PD-1- TIGIT-. CDR3 protein: CASSRPGTGRNTEAFF.